This T cell receptor (beta chain) was identified during a study of CDR3 diversity in severe acne. TCRdb processed the PCR reads anew with MiXCR; each CDR3 protein has one entry. The sample records about 93,000 distinct CDR3 sequences, about 48% being singletons. In germline, CDR1 is MNHEY, CDR2 SVGAGI. The CDR3 totals 11 residues. Trimming took 4 bases from V and 5 from J, leaving 5 bases between them. The source of this sequence is a male donor in good health, serving as a control. The chain couples TRBV6-5 to TRBJ2-5; D may be TRBD2 (5 bases). The sample comprised blood. The CDR3 coding sequence is TGTGCCAGCAGTTCGGGGGAGACCCAGTACTTC. It is translated as CASSSGETQYF.